A selection of T cell receptor beta chains follows, all from one sample in a study of beta chain features in type 1 diabetes. Some clones are missing from TCRdb's copy, which holds only in-frame ones; the method was immunoSEQ multiplex PCR. Among 300,000 to 400,000 clones, 7% to 10% were seen once, and the ten largest hold 0.95% to 1.1%. Source material: central memory CD4+ T cells from blood. The source is a man aged 25-40 years with type 1 diabetes. Each CDR3 is given with its conserved first and last residue. Fields, in order: J gene, clone size, D gene, V gene, CDR3 protein, CDR3 DNA. The D gene is left open where the match is weak. Expanded clones are given a class, and other clones once, few, many or no size at all.

J: TRBJ1-2; size: .; D: .; V: TRBV7-9; CDR3: CASSLGIGINYGYTF; DNA: TGTGCCAGCAGCTTAGGGATAGGGATCAACTATGGCTACACCTTC
J: TRBJ2-5; size: few; D: TRBD2; V: TRBV29-1; CDR3: CSVVELAGVRVETQYF; DNA: TGCAGCGTTGTAGAGCTAGCGGGGGTGAGAGTGGAGACCCAGTACTTC
J: TRBJ2-7; size: few; D: .; V: TRBV25-1; CDR3: CASRQVSSYEQYF; DNA: TGTGCCAGTAGACAGGTTAGCTCCTACGAGCAGTACTTC
J: TRBJ2-3; size: few; D: .; V: TRBV5-4; CDR3: CASSLPDKDAQYF; DNA: TGTGCCAGCAGCTTGCCGGATAAGGACGCGCAGTATTTT
J: TRBJ2-7; size: few; D: TRBD1; V: TRBV4-3; CDR3: CASSPAHRGPSSEQYF; DNA: TGCGCCAGCAGCCCGGCCCACAGGGGGCCCTCATCCGAGCAGTACTTC
J: TRBJ2-1; size: many; D: .; V: TRBV12-5; CDR3: CASGVSGAINEQFF; DNA: TGTGCTAGTGGTGTGTCGGGAGCGATCAATGAGCAGTTCTTC
J: TRBJ2-5; size: .; D: .; V: TRBV28; CDR3: CASSTEETQYF; DNA: TGTGCCAGCTCAACGGAAGAGACCCAGTACTTC
J: TRBJ2-7; size: .; D: .; V: TRBV6-5; CDR3: CASSYQASRSYEQYF; DNA: TGTGCCAGCAGTTACCAGGCTAGCCGCTCCTACGAGCAGTACTTC
J: TRBJ1-1; size: .; D: .; V: TRBV10-3; CDR3: CAISDPGIMNTEAFF; DNA: TGTGCCATCAGTGACCCCGGGATAATGAACACTGAAGCTTTCTTT
J: TRBJ2-6; size: .; D: .; V: TRBV6-5; CDR3: CASSSRSGANVLTF; DNA: TGTGCCAGCAGCTCCCGCTCTGGGGCCAACGTCCTGACTTTC
J: TRBJ2-5; size: .; D: .; V: TRBV5-4; CDR3: CASSFGQTSETQYF; DNA: TGTGCCAGCAGCTTCGGACAGACATCGGAGACCCAGTACTTC
J: TRBJ2-5; size: .; D: .; V: TRBV4-1; CDR3: CASSLGVDGETQYF; DNA: TGCGCCAGCAGCCTGGGAGTGGACGGGGAGACCCAGTACTTC
J: TRBJ2-1; size: few; D: .; V: TRBV27; CDR3: CASSLKTNLRGNEQFF; DNA: TGTGCCAGCAGTTTAAAGACAAACCTGCGAGGCAATGAGCAGTTCTTC
J: TRBJ2-7; size: .; D: .; V: TRBV4-1; CDR3: CASSQDKWAGAAYEQYF; DNA: TGCGCCAGCAGCCAAGATAAGTGGGCAGGCGCGGCCTACGAGCAGTACTTC
J: TRBJ1-2; size: few; D: .; V: TRBV21-1; CDR3: CASSKGDGATRGYTF; DNA: TGTGCCAGCAGCAAAGGTGACGGGGCGACTAGAGGCTACACCTTC
J: TRBJ2-7; size: .; D: .; V: TRBV25-1; CDR3: CASSDSGSLSYEQYF; DNA: TGTGCCAGCAGTGACTCCGGGTCACTATCCTACGAGCAGTACTTC
J: TRBJ2-5; size: few; D: .; V: TRBV30; CDR3: CAWSLTGSQETQYF; DNA: TGTGCCTGGAGTCTCACGGGGTCTCAAGAGACCCAGTACTTC
J: TRBJ1-1; size: .; D: .; V: TRBV5-1; CDR3: CASSLTGQNTEAFF; DNA: TGCGCCAGCAGCTTGACCGGACAGAACACTGAAGCTTTCTTT
J: TRBJ2-3; size: once; D: TRBD2; V: TRBV5-1; CDR3: CASSPEAGGRGDTQYF; DNA: TGCGCCAGCAGCCCGGAGGCGGGGGGGCGTGGGGATACGCAGTATTTT
J: TRBJ1-5; size: .; D: TRBD1; V: TRBV7-2; CDR3: CASSLWTGAAQPQHF; DNA: TGTGCCAGCAGCCTCTGGACAGGGGCGGCTCAGCCCCAGCATTTT
J: TRBJ1-1; size: few; D: .; V: TRBV19; CDR3: CASGHRNTEAFF; DNA: TGTGCCAGCGGACACAGGAACACTGAAGCTTTCTTT
J: TRBJ2-7; size: .; D: .; V: TRBV14; CDR3: CASSHRRGGSYEQYF; DNA: TGTGCCAGCAGCCATAGGAGGGGCGGTTCCTACGAGCAGTACTTC
J: TRBJ1-2; size: .; D: .; V: TRBV5-1; CDR3: CASSLQGDGYTF; DNA: TGCGCCAGCAGTTTACAGGGTGATGGCTACACCTTC
J: TRBJ2-5; size: .; D: .; V: TRBV5-6; CDR3: CASSLLAGGTKYF; DNA: TGTGCCAGCAGCTTGCTGGCGGGCGGTACAAAGTACTTC
J: TRBJ2-7; size: .; D: .; V: TRBV28; CDR3: CASSLGQEYEQYF; DNA: TGTGCCAGCAGTTTGGGTCAGGAGTACGAGCAGTACTTC
J: TRBJ1-6; size: .; D: .; V: TRBV6-5; CDR3: CASSRQIYNSPLHF; DNA: TGTGCCAGCAGTCGACAGATCTATAATTCACCCCTCCACTTT
J: TRBJ1-1; size: .; D: .; V: TRBV5-6; CDR3: CASSFGPEAFF; DNA: TGTGCCAGCAGCTTTGGGCCTGAAGCTTTCTTT
J: TRBJ2-5; size: many; D: TRBD1; V: TRBV7-2; CDR3: CASSYKQGSIQYF; DNA: TGTGCCAGCAGCTATAAACAGGGGAGCATCCAGTACTTC
J: TRBJ1-1; size: .; D: TRBD1; V: TRBV18; CDR3: CASSQAATGVTEAFF; DNA: TGTGCCAGCTCACAGGCCGCCACAGGGGTTACTGAAGCTTTCTTT
J: TRBJ2-1; size: .; D: .; V: TRBV4-3; CDR3: CASSQESPNSYNEQFF; DNA: TGCGCCAGCAGCCAAGAGAGTCCTAACTCCTACAATGAGCAGTTCTTC
J: TRBJ1-1; size: .; D: .; V: TRBV2; CDR3: CASSELRNTEAFF; DNA: TGTGCCAGCAGTGAGTTAAGGAACACTGAAGCTTTCTTT
J: TRBJ1-2; size: few; D: .; V: TRBV29-1; CDR3: CSVEIQDNYGYTF; DNA: TGCAGCGTTGAAATCCAGGACAACTATGGCTACACCTTC
J: TRBJ2-7; size: few; D: .; V: TRBV21-1; CDR3: CASRARISGDRVPYEQYF; DNA: TGTGCCAGCAGAGCTCGGATCAGTGGGGACAGGGTTCCCTACGAGCAGTACTTC
J: TRBJ2-3; size: few; D: .; V: TRBV10-3; CDR3: CAISDARESADTQYF; DNA: TGTGCCATCAGTGATGCCAGGGAAAGCGCAGATACGCAGTATTTT
J: TRBJ1-1; size: few; D: .; V: TRBV10-3; CDR3: CAISEARDVFTEAFF; DNA: TGTGCCATCAGTGAGGCCCGGGATGTGTTCACTGAAGCTTTCTTT
J: TRBJ1-3; size: .; D: TRBD1; V: TRBV9; CDR3: CASRAGGLGTIYF; DNA: TGTGCCAGCAGGGCAGGGGGCCTCGGCACCATATATTTT
J: TRBJ2-1; size: many; D: .; V: TRBV19; CDR3: CASSIRGLSSYNEQFF; DNA: TGTGCCAGTAGTATCCGCGGGTTGAGCTCCTACAATGAGCAGTTCTTC
J: TRBJ1-1; size: .; D: TRBD1; V: TRBV18; CDR3: CASSPTGGNTEAFF; DNA: TGTGCCAGCTCACCGACAGGGGGGAACACTGAAGCTTTCTTT
J: TRBJ1-5; size: .; D: .; V: TRBV4-1; CDR3: CASSHPDLRYSNQPQHF; DNA: TGCGCCAGCAGCCATCCCGATTTGAGATATAGCAATCAGCCCCAGCATTTT
J: TRBJ1-1; size: .; D: .; V: TRBV5-6; CDR3: CASSFGGKGTEAFF; DNA: TGTGCCAGCAGCTTTGGGGGAAAGGGCACTGAAGCTTTCTTT
J: TRBJ2-5; size: .; D: TRBD1; V: TRBV2; CDR3: CASSGGQGVHETQYF; DNA: TGTGCCAGCAGTGGAGGACAGGGCGTTCACGAGACCCAGTACTTC
J: TRBJ1-6; size: .; D: .; V: TRBV9; CDR3: CASSETDTDSPLHF; DNA: TGTGCCAGCAGCGAGACGGACACCGATTCACCCCTCCACTTT
J: TRBJ1-2; size: once; D: TRBD1; V: TRBV30; CDR3: CAWSYRGGYGYTF; DNA: TGTGCCTGGTCCTACAGGGGAGGCTATGGCTACACCTTC
J: TRBJ2-3; size: few; D: .; V: TRBV7-9; CDR3: CASSSTGIQSTDTQYF; DNA: TGTGCCAGCAGCTCAACAGGGATCCAGTCCACAGATACGCAGTATTTT
J: TRBJ1-2; size: .; D: TRBD1; V: TRBV6-5; CDR3: CASRTRTGGNYGYTF; DNA: TGTGCCAGCAGGACCCGGACAGGGGGGAACTATGGCTACACCTTC
J: TRBJ1-5; size: .; D: TRBD1; V: TRBV7-9; CDR3: CASSQDRERQPQHF; DNA: TGTGCCAGCAGCCAAGACAGGGAACGTCAGCCCCAGCATTTT
J: TRBJ2-1; size: .; D: .; V: TRBV5-1; CDR3: CASSLSDYNEQFF; DNA: TGCGCCAGCAGCTTGTCGGACTACAATGAGCAGTTCTTC
J: TRBJ1-6; size: few; D: .; V: TRBV21-1; CDR3: CASSTYTGPNSPLHF; DNA: TGTGCCAGCAGCACCTATACAGGGCCCAATTCACCCCTCCACTTT
J: TRBJ1-5; size: few; D: .; V: TRBV27; CDR3: CASSRGHPLNQPQHF; DNA: TGTGCCAGCAGTAGGGGACACCCACTTAATCAGCCCCAGCATTTT
J: TRBJ2-7; size: .; D: .; V: TRBV6-1; CDR3: CASRKVAYFEQYF; DNA: TGTGCCAGCAGGAAGGTTGCGTATTTCGAGCAGTACTTC
J: TRBJ1-1; size: few; D: .; V: TRBV7-9; CDR3: CASSKTERIEAFF; DNA: TGTGCCAGCAGCAAGACAGAGAGGATTGAAGCTTTCTTT
J: TRBJ2-7; size: .; D: .; V: TRBV15; CDR3: CATARGYEQYF; DNA: TGTGCCACCGCGAGGGGGTACGAGCAGTACTTC